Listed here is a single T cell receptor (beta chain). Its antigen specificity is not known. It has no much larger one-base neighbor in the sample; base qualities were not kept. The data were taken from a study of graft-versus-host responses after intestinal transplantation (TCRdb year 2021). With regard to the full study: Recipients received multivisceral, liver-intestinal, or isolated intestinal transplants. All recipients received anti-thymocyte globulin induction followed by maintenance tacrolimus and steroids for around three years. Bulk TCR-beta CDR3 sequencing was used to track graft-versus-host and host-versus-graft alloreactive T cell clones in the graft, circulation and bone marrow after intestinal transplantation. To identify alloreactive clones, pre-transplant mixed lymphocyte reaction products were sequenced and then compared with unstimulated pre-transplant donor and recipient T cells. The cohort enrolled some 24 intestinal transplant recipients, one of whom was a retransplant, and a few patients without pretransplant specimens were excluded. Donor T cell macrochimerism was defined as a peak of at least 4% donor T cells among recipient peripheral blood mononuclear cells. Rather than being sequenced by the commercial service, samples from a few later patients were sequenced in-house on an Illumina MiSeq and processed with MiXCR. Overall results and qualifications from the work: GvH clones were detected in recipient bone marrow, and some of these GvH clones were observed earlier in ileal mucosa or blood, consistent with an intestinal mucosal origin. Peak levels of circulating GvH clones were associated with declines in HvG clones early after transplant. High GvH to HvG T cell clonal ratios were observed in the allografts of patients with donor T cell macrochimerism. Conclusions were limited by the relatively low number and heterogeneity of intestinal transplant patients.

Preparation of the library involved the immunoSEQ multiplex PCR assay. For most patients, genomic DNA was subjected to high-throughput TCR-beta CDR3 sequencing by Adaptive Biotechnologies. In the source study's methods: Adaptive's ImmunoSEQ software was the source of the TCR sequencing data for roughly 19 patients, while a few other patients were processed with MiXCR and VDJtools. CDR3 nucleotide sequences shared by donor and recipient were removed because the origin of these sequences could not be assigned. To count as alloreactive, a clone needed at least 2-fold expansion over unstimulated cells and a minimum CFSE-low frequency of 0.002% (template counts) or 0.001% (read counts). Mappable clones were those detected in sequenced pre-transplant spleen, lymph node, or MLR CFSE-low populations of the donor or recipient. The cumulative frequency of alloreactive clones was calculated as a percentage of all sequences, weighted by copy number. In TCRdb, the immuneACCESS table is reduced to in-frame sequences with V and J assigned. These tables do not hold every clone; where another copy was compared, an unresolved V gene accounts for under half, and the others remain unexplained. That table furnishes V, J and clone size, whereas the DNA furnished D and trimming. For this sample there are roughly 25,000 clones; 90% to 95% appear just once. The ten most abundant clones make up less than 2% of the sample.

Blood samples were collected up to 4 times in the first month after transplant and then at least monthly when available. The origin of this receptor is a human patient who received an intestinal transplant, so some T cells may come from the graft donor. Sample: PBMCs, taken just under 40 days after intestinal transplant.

CDR3 loop: CASRIEPGLGYEQYF. Here is the DNA: TGCGCCAGCCGGATAGAGCCGGGGCTTGGGTACGAGCAGTACTTC. The chain joins TRBV4-1 to TRBJ2-7; the D gene could be TRBD1 or TRBD2, each one agreeing over 5 bases. The CDR3 goes from the cysteine to the phenylalanine over 15 residues. CDR3 DNA only is kept here, 45 bases in frame from base 1. The germline V gene encodes CDR1 MGHRA and CDR2 YSYEKL. The germline ends are 21 bases apart after V is trimmed by 8 bases and J by 4 bases.